Below, 6 T cell receptor beta chains from the same sample are listed, as sequenced in a study of vaccination and CD4 T cells after COVID-19. Stated treatment: approximately 9-day PBMC culture with coronavirus spike peptide pools or control peptides (ViraFEST assay). Before the COVID-19 pandemic (2011-2018), CD4+ T cells were obtained from the unexposed donor. Which antigens these TCRs recognize remains unknown. With the Oncomine TCR Beta short-read assay, DNA from cultured CD4+ T cells was sequenced. MiXCR was run by TCRdb on the PCR reads, yielding one entry per CDR3 protein. The profile covers fewer than 8,000 distinct CDR3 sequences, with around 51% appearing a single time and less than 30% taken by the ten largest. Source material: CD4+ T cells from blood, cultured in vitro. Receptor source: a human donor in good health.

This rearrangement joins TRBV27 to TRBJ1-6; D uncertain. V was trimmed by 0 bases and J by 3 bases, leaving 6 bases between them. The CDR3 length is 15 residues. Germline V CDR1 and CDR2: MNHEY, SMNVEV (reference sequence). The DNA for the CDR3 is TGTGCCAGCAGTTTATCCGGCATCTATAATTCACCCCTCCACTTT. It codes for CASSLSGIYNSPLHF.

The genes are TRBV19 and TRBJ1-6, with D perhaps TRBD1 (5 bases). V was shortened by 4 bases and J by 0 bases, with 7 bases between the two germline ends. The CDR3 spans 15 residues. Germline values: CDR1 LNHDA, CDR2 SQIVND (reference sequence). The CDR3 protein is CASSTGSSYNSPLHF. The CDR3 bases are TGTGCCAGTAGTACAGGGAGCTCCTATAATTCACCCCTCCACTTT.

V usage is TRBV19 and J usage is TRBJ1-6, with 7 bases that match TRBD1. Germline CDR1 reads LNHDA; CDR2 reads SQIVND (reference sequence). The CDR3 has 18 residues. The trim removed 6 bases at V and 0 bases at J, leaving 11 bases unmatched. This CDR3 reads CASRQGPVLSSYNSPLHF. The CDR3 bases are TGTGCCAGTAGACAGGGGCCGGTCTTGAGCTCCTATAATTCACCCCTCCACTTT.

This clonotype was recorded a few times. The rearrangement links TRBV6-1 to TRBJ1-2; D is perhaps TRBD1 (5 bases). Germline CDR1 reads MNHNS; CDR2 reads SASEGT. The CDR3 spans 13 residues. Trimming took 8 bases from V and 2 from J, leaving 12 bases between them. CDR3 coding DNA: TGTGCCAGCCAGATCAGGGTGAACTATGGCTACACCTTC. Its protein is CASQIRVNYGYTF.

The CDR3 DNA reads TGTGCCACCAAGTCCGGGGGTAACCCGCAGTATTTT. Translated, it gives CATKSGGNPQYF. The V and J genes are TRBV6-1 and TRBJ2-3; possibly TRBD2 for D (6 bases). The CDR3 runs to 12 residues. The germline V and J ends were trimmed by 10 bases and 10 bases, with 18 bases remaining between them. Per the germline V gene, CDR1 is MNHNS and CDR2 is SASEGT.

The CDR3 here is CSVVEWRGRIQETQYF. The CDR3, as DNA: TGCAGCGTTGTAGAGTGGCGCGGCAGAATTCAAGAGACCCAGTACTTC. V usage is TRBV29-1 and J usage is TRBJ2-5; D remains ambiguous. The CDR3 extends over 16 amino acids. V lost 4 bases, J lost 2 bases, and 20 bases lay in between. Germline CDR1 is SQVTM and CDR2 is ANQGSEA. Together with reference TRBV29-1 and TRBJ2-5, the CDR3 gives the full variable domain: SAVISQKPSRDICQRGTSLTIQCQVDSQVTMMFWYRQQPGQSLTLIATANQGSEATYESGFVIDKFPISRPNLTFSTLTVSNMSPEDSSIYLCSVVEWRGRIQETQYFGPGTRLLVL.